This T cell receptor beta chain was captured in a study of Graves' ophthalmopathy and Graves' hyperthyroidism. This CDR3 has 15 residues. The V gene's germline CDR1 is SGHRS and CDR2 YFSETQ. V was clipped by 4 bases and J by 5 bases, with 13 bases between them. Study results and limitations: Most expanded clonotypes in thyroid above 0.001 frequency also showed up in blood. Forecasting of ophthalmopathy progression by the model achieved 70.59% sensitivity and around 72% specificity.

Researchers took RNA transcripts and amplified TCR beta CDR3 regions from them. The first round was an RT-PCR with HTBI primers, and the second round was a multiplex PCR. One entry per CDR3 protein results from TCRdb running MiXCR on the multiplex PCR reads. The sample has roughly 60,000 distinct CDR3 sequences; roughly 47% are singletons. Ophthalmopathic donors had moderate-to-severe activity, CAS ≥3 and NOSPECS ≥4, with disease that had lasted under 3 months. Concerning this clonotype itself: The antigen is unknown.

Material: peripheral blood. This TCR derives from an adult woman with Graves' ophthalmopathy. The rearrangement uses TRBV5-1 and TRBJ1-6, with a tentative D call TRBD1 (5 bases). CDR3 sequence reads: CASSLREVDNSPLHF. The CDR3 DNA sequence: TGCGCCAGCAGCCTCAGGGAAGTCGATAATTCACCCCTCCACTTT.